The source of this T cell receptor beta chain is a study of T cell changes during pregnancy in multiple sclerosis (dated by TCRdb to about 2019). A note on the overall study: In women with multiple sclerosis, the researchers looked at how the T cell repertoire shifted as pregnancy progressed.

Reading the germline V gene gives CDR1 SGHRS and CDR2 YFSETQ. The CDR3 runs 14 residues from the cysteine to the phenylalanine. Here the CDR3 DNA is all that survives: 42 bases in frame from base 1. Trimming removed 0 bases from V and 4 bases from J, leaving 10 bases between the germline ends. Note on this clone: No cognate antigen has been identified for it. No base qualities exist here, and no much larger clone lies one base off it.

The library was generated by the immunoSEQ multiplex PCR assay. Here the immuneACCESS table is served through TCRdb, limited to in-frame sequences with V and J called. Missing clones are a known gap in these copies; in checked studies unresolved V genes cover under half, and the rest lacks a known reason. The sample data list 66,000 or so clones, and 75% to 95% of these were observed just once. The ten most abundant clones make up less than 5.5% of the sample. The material sequenced was CD8+ T cells from peripheral blood mononuclear cells, taken before pregnancy. This sequence originates from a female donor with multiple sclerosis, enrolled in a pregnancy study. The chain uses TRBV5-1 and TRBJ1-1, with a weak D call of TRBD1 (5 bases match). This receptor has the CDR3 CASSLGSGPTEAFF. The DNA is as follows: TGCGCCAGCAGCTTGGGCTCAGGGCCCACTGAAGCTTTCTTT.